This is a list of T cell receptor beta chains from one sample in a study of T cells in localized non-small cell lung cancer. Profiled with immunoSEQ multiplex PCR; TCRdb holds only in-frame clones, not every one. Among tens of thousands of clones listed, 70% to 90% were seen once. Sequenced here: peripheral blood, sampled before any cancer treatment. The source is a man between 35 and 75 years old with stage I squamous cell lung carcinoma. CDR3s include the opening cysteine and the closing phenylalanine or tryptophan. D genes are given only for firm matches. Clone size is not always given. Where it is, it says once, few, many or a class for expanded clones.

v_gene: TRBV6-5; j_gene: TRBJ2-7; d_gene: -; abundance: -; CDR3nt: TGTGCCAGCGGGCAGGGGGGTGGCGAGCAGTACTTC; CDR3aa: CASGQGGGEQYF
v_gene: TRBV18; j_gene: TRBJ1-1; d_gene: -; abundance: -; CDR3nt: TGTGCCAGCTCACCATCAACAGGCTCGAACACTGAAGCTTTCTTT; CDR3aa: CASSPSTGSNTEAFF
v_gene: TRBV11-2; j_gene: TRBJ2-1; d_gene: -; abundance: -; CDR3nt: TGTGCCAGCAGCTTAGGCGTAGGGGCGGCCTACAATGAGCAGTTCTTC; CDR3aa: CASSLGVGAAYNEQFF
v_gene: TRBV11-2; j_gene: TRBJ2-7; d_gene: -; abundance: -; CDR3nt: TGTGCCAGCAGCTCTAGAATGCCCGGGAACACCTACGAGCAGTACTTC; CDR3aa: CASSSRMPGNTYEQYF
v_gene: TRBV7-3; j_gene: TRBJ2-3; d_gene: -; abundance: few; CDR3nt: TGTGCCAGCAGCTTAGGTGTAGATACGCAGTATTTT; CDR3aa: CASSLGVDTQYF
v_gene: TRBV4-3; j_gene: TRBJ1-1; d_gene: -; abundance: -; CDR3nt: TGCGCCAGCAGCCCCTCTTGGAGGATGAACACTGAAGCCTTCTTT; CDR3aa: CASSPSWRMNTEAFF
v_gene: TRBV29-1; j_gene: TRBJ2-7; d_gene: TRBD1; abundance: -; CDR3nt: TGCAGCGTGGGACAGAGCTTGGGGGAGCAGTACTTC; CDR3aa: CSVGQSLGEQYF
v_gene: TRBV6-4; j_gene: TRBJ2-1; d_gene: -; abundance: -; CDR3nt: TGTGCCAGCAGTGCGGGGTCCTACAATGAGCAGTTCTTC; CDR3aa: CASSAGSYNEQFF
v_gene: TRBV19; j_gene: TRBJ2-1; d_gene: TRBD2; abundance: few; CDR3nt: TGTGCCAGTGGGACTAGCGGACTAAACAATGAGCAGTTCTTC; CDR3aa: CASGTSGLNNEQFF
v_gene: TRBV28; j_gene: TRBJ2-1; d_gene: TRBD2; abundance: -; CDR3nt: TGTGCCAGCAGGGGTATAGCGGGAGGGTTCTACAATGAGCAGTTCTTC; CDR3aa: CASRGIAGGFYNEQFF
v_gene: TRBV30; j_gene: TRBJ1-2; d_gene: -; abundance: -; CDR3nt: TGTGCCTGGAGCTCAGGACAGTCCTCATTTAACTATGGCTACACCTTC; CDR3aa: CAWSSGQSSFNYGYTF
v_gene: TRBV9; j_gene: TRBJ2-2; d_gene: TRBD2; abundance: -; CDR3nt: TGTGCCAGCAGCGTAGGTAGCGGGAGGGCCGGCGGGGAGCTGTTTTTT; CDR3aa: CASSVGSGRAGGELFF
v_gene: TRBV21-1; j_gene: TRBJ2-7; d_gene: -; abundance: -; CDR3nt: TGTGCCAGCAGCAAAGGACCGGGACAGGGAGCCCCGGGACCTTACGAGCAGTACTTC; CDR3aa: CASSKGPGQGAPGPYEQYF
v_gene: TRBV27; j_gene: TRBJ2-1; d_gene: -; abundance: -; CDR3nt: TGTGCCAGCTCCCTAGGAGCGGGTACTACCGCCAATGAGCAGTTCTTC; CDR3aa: CASSLGAGTTANEQFF
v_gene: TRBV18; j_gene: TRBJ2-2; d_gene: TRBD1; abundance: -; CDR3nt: TGTGCCAGCTCACGACAGGGGGGCACCGGGGAGCTGTTTTTT; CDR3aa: CASSRQGGTGELFF
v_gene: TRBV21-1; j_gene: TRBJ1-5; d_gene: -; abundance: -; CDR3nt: TGTGCCAGCAGCAAATGCAGGGATATAGGTCAGCCCCAGCATTTT; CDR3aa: CASSKCRDIGQPQHF
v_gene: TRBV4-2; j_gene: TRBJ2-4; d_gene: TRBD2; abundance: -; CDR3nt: TGTGCCAGCAGCCAAGAGTTCGAGCGGGAGGGCCTGGTAATAGCCAAAAACATTCAGTACTTC; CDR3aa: CASSQEFEREGLVIAKNIQYF
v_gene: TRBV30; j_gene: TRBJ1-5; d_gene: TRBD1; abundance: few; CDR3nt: TGTGCCTGGAGCGTTATGGGACAGGGGTATCAGCCCCAGCATTTT; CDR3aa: CAWSVMGQGYQPQHF
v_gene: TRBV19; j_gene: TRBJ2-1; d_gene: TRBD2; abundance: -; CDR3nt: TGTGCCAGTAGTATGTTTGAACGGGAGGGAAACAATGAGCAGTTCTTC; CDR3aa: CASSMFEREGNNEQFF
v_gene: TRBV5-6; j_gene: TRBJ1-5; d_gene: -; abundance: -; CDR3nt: TGTGCCAGCAGCTCAATGGGAGGCCAGCCCCAGCATTTT; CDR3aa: CASSSMGGQPQHF
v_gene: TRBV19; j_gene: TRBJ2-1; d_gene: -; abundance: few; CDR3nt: TGTGCCAGTAGTATTGATCCGCTAAACTCCTACAATGAGCAGTTCTTC; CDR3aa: CASSIDPLNSYNEQFF
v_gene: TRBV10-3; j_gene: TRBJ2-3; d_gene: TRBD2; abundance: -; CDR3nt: TGTGCCATTTCGCTAGCGGGAGCCACAGATACGCAGTATTTT; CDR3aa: CAISLAGATDTQYF
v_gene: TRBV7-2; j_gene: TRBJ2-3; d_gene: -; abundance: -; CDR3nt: TGTGCCAGCAGCTTAGACGGGCGGGTCGACACAGATACGCAGTATTTT; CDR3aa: CASSLDGRVDTDTQYF
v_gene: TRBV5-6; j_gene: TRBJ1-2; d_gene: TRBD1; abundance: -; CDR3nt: TGTGCCAGCAGCTCCCGGCTCGGACAGGGGGGCTATGGCTACACCTTC; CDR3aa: CASSSRLGQGGYGYTF
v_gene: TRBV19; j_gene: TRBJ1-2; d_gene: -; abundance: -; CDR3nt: TGTGCCAGTAGACCCAGGGGAAACTATGGCTACACCTTC; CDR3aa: CASRPRGNYGYTF
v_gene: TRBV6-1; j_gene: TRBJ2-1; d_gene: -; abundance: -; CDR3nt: TGTGCCAGCAGTGAAGTGAGTGAGAGTGAGCAGTTCTTC; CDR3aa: CASSEVSESEQFF
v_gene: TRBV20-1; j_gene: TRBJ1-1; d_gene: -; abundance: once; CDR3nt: TGCAGTGTTCCCAGGGTAGGGGAGGCTTTCTTT; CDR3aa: CSVPRVGEAFF
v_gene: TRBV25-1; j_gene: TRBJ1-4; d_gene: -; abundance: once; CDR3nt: TGTGCCAGCAGTGAACCAGGGTCTGTTATTGAAAAACTGTTTTTT; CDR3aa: CASSEPGSVIEKLFF
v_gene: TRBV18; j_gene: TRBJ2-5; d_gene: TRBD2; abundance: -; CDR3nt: TGTGCCACCTCACCGTTAGTAGCGGGAAGGGTCGAGACCCAGTACTTC; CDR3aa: CATSPLVAGRVETQYF
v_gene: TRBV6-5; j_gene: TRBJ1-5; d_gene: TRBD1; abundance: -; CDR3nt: TGTGCCAGCAGTTACTCGACAGGGGGCAATCAGCCCCAGCATTTT; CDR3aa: CASSYSTGGNQPQHF
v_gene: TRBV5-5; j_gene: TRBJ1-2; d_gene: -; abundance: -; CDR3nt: TGTGCCAGCAGCTCGGGGGACTATGGCTACACCTTC; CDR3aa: CASSSGDYGYTF
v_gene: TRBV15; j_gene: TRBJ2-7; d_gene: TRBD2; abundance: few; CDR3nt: TGTGCCACCAGCAGCCGGACTAGCGGGATTTACGAGCAGTACTTC; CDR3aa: CATSSRTSGIYEQYF
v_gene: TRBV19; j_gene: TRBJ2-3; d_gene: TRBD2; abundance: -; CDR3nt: TGTGCCAGTAGTTCCGCGGGAGGGGAGACGTATTTT; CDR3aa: CASSSAGGETYF
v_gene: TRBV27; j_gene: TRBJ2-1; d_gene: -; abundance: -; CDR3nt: TGTGCCAGCAGTACCCCTCTCAGGACTGCGGGCAATGAGCAGTTCTTC; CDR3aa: CASSTPLRTAGNEQFF
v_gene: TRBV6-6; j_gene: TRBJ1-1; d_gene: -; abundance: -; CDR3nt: TGTGCCAGCAGTTACTCCCCGACGGTGAACACTGAAGCTTTCTTT; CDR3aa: CASSYSPTVNTEAFF
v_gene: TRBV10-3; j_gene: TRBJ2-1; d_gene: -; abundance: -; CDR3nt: TGTGCCATCAAGGACGGACCGTACAATGAGCAGTTCTTC; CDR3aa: CAIKDGPYNEQFF
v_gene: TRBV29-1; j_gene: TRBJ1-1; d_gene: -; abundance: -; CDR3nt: TGCAGCGTTGATTCTGTCGGAGGGGGAAACACTGAAGCTTTCTTT; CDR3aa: CSVDSVGGGNTEAFF
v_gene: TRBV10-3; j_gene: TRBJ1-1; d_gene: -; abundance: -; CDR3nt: TGTGCCATCAGTGAGTCAGAGGGGAACACTGAAGCTTTCTTT; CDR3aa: CAISESEGNTEAFF
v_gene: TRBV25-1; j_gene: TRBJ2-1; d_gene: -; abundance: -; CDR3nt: TGTGCCAGCAGTGGAACCTACAATGAGCAGTTCTTC; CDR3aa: CASSGTYNEQFF
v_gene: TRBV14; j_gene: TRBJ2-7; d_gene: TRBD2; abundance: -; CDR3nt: TGTGCCAGCAGCCGAGGGGTAGCGGGGCTTAGCTCCTACGAGCAGTACTTC; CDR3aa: CASSRGVAGLSSYEQYF
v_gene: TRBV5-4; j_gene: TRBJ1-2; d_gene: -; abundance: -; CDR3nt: TGTGCCAGCAGCGGTGAAGGCTACACCTTC; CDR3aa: CASSGEGYTF
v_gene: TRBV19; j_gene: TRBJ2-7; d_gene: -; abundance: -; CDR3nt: TGTGCCAGTAGTATAGGGGCAGGACGTGGCTCCTACGAGCAGTACTTC; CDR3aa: CASSIGAGRGSYEQYF
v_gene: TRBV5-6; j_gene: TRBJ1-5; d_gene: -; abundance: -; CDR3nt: TGTGCCAGCAGCTTGGGGTTCCCCTCAGGGAATCAGCCCCAGCATTTT; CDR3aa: CASSLGFPSGNQPQHF